Listed here are 28 T cell receptor beta chains from one sample, sequenced in a study of blood T cell repertoires in COVID-19. The method was immunoSEQ multiplex PCR; TCRdb's version includes in-frame clones alone and lacks a portion of them. The table has about 250,000 clones, approximately 90% seen once. Sequences were obtained from PBMCs or T cells enriched from blood (not recorded which). The receptors were gathered from a man aged 40-50 years who had recovered from COVID-19.

This rearrangement joins TRBV3-1 (or the pseudogene TRBV3-2) to TRBJ2-7, with TRBD1 matching 7 bases. This CDR3 spans 15 amino acids. Per the germline V gene, CDR1 is LGHDT and CDR2 is YNNKEL (reference sequence). Unmatched junction bases numbered 5, after V lost 1 base and J lost 2 bases. CDR3 DNA: TGTGCCAGCAGCCAAGGGGACAGAATCCCCTACGAGCAGTACTTC. Residues: CASSQGDRIPYEQYF.

The genes are TRBV7-3 and TRBJ1-6, with TRBD1 matching over 8 bases. Germline lookup yields CDR1 SGHTA and CDR2 FQGTGA. Trimming at V came to 3 bases and at J to 3 bases, leaving 7 bases not matched to a gene. This CDR3 has 17 residues. The CDR3 bases are TGTGCCAGCAGCTTGACAGGGGAGGGGGTCTATAATTCACCCCTCCACTTT. Translating gives CASSLTGEGVYNSPLHF.

The chain has TRBV19 and TRBJ1-1, with 10 bases matching TRBD1. Per the germline V gene, CDR1 is LNHDA and CDR2 is SQIVND (reference sequence). This CDR3 spans 15 amino acids. Losses at the gene ends were 5 bases for V and 7 bases for J; bases not matched to a gene: 10. CDR3 DNA sequence: TGTGCCAGTAGTCTAGGGACAGGGGTTTATCATGAAGCTTTCTTT. Its protein product is CASSLGTGVYHEAFF.

In the case of this clone: The junction departs from germline at one end; a sequencing error may be responsible. The chain is built from TRBV7-7 and TRBJ2-2; D remains unclear. Germline CDR1 reads SSHAT; CDR2 reads FNYEAQ (reference sequence). CDR3 size: 16 residues. The CDR3 spells CASSLARVLNTGELFF. Here the CDR3 DNA reads TGTGCTAGCAGCTTAGCACGGGTACTGAACACCGGGGAGCTGTTTTTT.

This clone was observed once. The V call is TRBV25-1, the J call TRBJ2-2, with D uncertain. The CDR3 totals 13 residues. Germline CDR1 reads MGHDK; CDR2 reads SYGVNS. V lost 3 bases, J lost 7 bases, and 9 bases lay in between. CDR3 coding DNA: TGTGCCAGCAGTGACCGACGGGTCGGGGAGCTGTTTTTT. The encoded protein is CASSDRRVGELFF.

This chain links TRBV7-8 with TRBJ1-4; D uncertain. The CDR3 runs 14 residues. Trimming took off 1 base at V and 3 bases at J, with 6 bases between the two ends. Germline V gives CDR1 SGHVS, CDR2 FQNEAQ. CDR3 sequence reads: CASSLGQSNEKLFF. DNA of the CDR3: TGTGCCAGCAGCTTAGGGCAGTCTAATGAAAAACTGTTTTTT.

The rearrangement uses TRBV20-1 and TRBJ2-6; possible D gene TRBD1, 5 bases. Between the trimmed V and J ends, which lost 3 bases and 0 bases, there was a span of 12 bases. Germline assignment: CDR1 DFQATT and CDR2 SNEGSKA (reference sequence). This CDR3 spans 16 amino acids. The CDR3 loop is CSASRGGTSGANVLTF. The CDR3 nucleotides are TGCAGTGCTAGTAGGGGCGGTACCTCTGGGGCCAACGTCCTGACTTTC.

The chain couples TRBV29-1 to TRBJ1-1; 11 bases line up with TRBD1. Germline V gene sequence: CDR1 SQVTM, CDR2 ANQGSEA. Losses at the gene ends were 2 bases for V and 4 bases for J; bases not matched to a gene: 18. The CDR3 runs to 19 residues. CDR3 amino acids: CSVEWGQGVVGQSVTEAFF. CDR3 in DNA: TGCAGCGTTGAATGGGGACAGGGGGTAGTAGGGCAAAGTGTCACTGAAGCTTTCTTT.

In its sample, this clone was seen once. The chain employs TRBV11-3 and TRBJ2-7; 7 nucleotides line up with TRBD2. The J segment lost 2 bases and the V segment lost 5 bases, leaving 9 bases of the junction unmatched. Germline V gives CDR1 SGHNT, CDR2 YENEEA. This CDR3 spans 15 amino acids. CDR3 nucleotides: TGTGCCAGCAGCCCCGGTGGCGGGGGTACCTACGAGCAGTACTTC. Translated, it gives CASSPGGGGTYEQYF.

The CDR3 spells CASSLGQDTEAFF. The CDR3 coding sequence is TGCGCCAGCAGCTTGGGGCAGGACACTGAAGCTTTCTTT. The rearrangement links TRBV5-1 to TRBJ1-1; D ambiguous. Trimming removed 0 bases at V and 3 bases at J, with 6 bases between. Germline CDR1 and CDR2: SGHRS and YFSETQ. The CDR3 is 13 amino acids. The variable domain in full, with the rest retrieved from reference TRBV5-1 and TRBJ1-1, is KAGVTQTPRYLIKTRGQQVTLSCSPISGHRSVSWYQQTPGQGLQFLFEYFSETQRNKGNFPGRFSGRQFSNSRSEMNVSTLELGDSALYLCASSLGQDTEAFFGQGTRLTVV.

This clone was counted a single time. The V call is TRBV18, the J call TRBJ2-7; TRBD2 matches 11 bases. The V gene's germline CDR1 is KGHSH and CDR2 LQKENI. The CDR3 runs 16 residues. Trimming at V came to 6 bases and at J to 2 bases, leaving 9 bases not matched to a gene. CDR3 nucleotides: TGTGCCAGCTCGCGCTCTAGCGGGGGGACAACCTACGAGCAGTACTTC. As protein: CASSRSSGGTTYEQYF.

The chain has TRBV28 and TRBJ1-1; D is possibly TRBD1 (5 bases). The CDR3 length is 14 residues. CDR1 and CDR2 from the germline V gene are MDHEN and SYDVKM. Deletions cut 3 bases from V and 1 base from J, with 9 bases between. The CDR3 sequence is CASSFPGQNTEAFF. The CDR3 region has the DNA TGTGCCAGCAGTTTCCCCGGACAGAACACTGAAGCTTTCTTT.

This clone was seen only once. The V and J genes are TRBV24-1 and TRBJ2-3; D is perhaps TRBD2 (6 bases). The V and J ends lost 1 base and 0 bases respectively, with 10 bases between them. The V gene's germline CDR1 is KGHDR and CDR2 SFDVKD. The CDR3 extends over 16 amino acids. Written as DNA, the CDR3 is TGTGCCACCAGTGATTTTCGCAGCGGGAGCACAGATACGCAGTATTTT. Protein product: CATSDFRSGSTDTQYF.

The CDR3 is CASSPPGAGGQETQYF. DNA for the CDR3: TGTGCCAGCAGCCCCCCCGGAGCGGGGGGTCAAGAGACCCAGTACTTC. This rearrangement joins TRBV6-2 or TRBV6-3 to TRBJ2-5; 9 bases align to TRBD2. Losses at the gene ends were 6 bases for V and 2 bases for J; bases not matched to a gene: 10. Germline V gives CDR1 MNHEY, CDR2 SVGEGT. The CDR3 is made up of 16 amino acids.

The chain links TRBV19 to TRBJ2-1, with 11 bases lining up with TRBD1. The ends lost 0 bases at V and 8 bases at J; junction bases unmatched: 9. This CDR3 comprises 17 residues. Germline lookup yields CDR1 LNHDA and CDR2 SQIVND (reference sequence). The CDR3 loop reads CASSIDSDRGLVDEQFF. In nucleotides, the CDR3 is TGTGCCAGTAGTATAGACTCGGACAGGGGGCTTGTGGATGAGCAGTTCTTC.

The chain uses TRBV27 and TRBJ1-5; D unclear. CDR1 and CDR2 from the germline V gene are MNHEY and SMNVEV (reference sequence). V lost 1 base and J lost 2, with 9 bases in between. The CDR3 consists of 15 residues. The CDR3 DNA sequence: TGTGCCAGCAGTTTATTTTATGTAGGCAATCAGCCCCAGCATTTT. Protein product: CASSLFYVGNQPQHF.

This chain connects TRBV18 to TRBJ1-1; 8 nucleotides line up with TRBD1. Germline CDR1 KGHSH, CDR2 LQKENI. This CDR3 region has 14 residues. Germline trimming cut 4 bases from V and 3 bases from J; bases unmatched to any gene: 4. CDR3 sequence: CASSRLDRDTEAFF. As DNA, the CDR3 is TGTGCCAGCTCACGGCTGGACAGGGACACTGAAGCTTTCTTT.

The chain combines TRBV29-1 with TRBJ2-7, with 10 bases aligning to TRBD1. The CDR3 covers 15 residues. V dropped 3 bases and J dropped 2; count of bases not matched to a gene: 7. From germline, CDR1 is SQVTM and CDR2 ANQGSEA. The CDR3 loop is CSVELRDRGTYEQYF. The CDR3 DNA reads TGCAGCGTTGAGCTTCGGGACAGGGGAACCTACGAGCAGTACTTC.

This chain joins TRBV10-3 and TRBJ1-1; D uncertain. The CDR3 sequence is 14 residues long. CDR1 and CDR2 from the germline V gene are ENHRY and SYGVKD. The V and J ends lost 3 bases and 4 bases respectively, with 12 bases between them. In DNA, the CDR3 is TGTGCCATCAGTGAAAAACAGCTTCGCACTGAAGCTTTCTTT. Amino acid sequence: CAISEKQLRTEAFF.

V and J are TRBV12-5 and TRBJ2-1; 9 positions agree with TRBD2. The trim removed 5 bases at V and 2 bases at J, leaving 7 bases unmatched. CDR1 and CDR2 from the germline V gene are LGHNT and FRNRAP. The CDR3 runs 16 residues. The DNA for the CDR3 is TGTGCTAGTGGTACTCAGCGGGGGGAAGCCTACAATGAGCAGTTCTTC. It yields the protein CASGTQRGEAYNEQFF.

This sequence joins TRBV2 and TRBJ2-2, with 7 positions matching TRBD2. Germline CDR1 SNHLY, CDR2 FYNNEI. This CDR3 contains 15 residues. Trimming took 6 bases from V and 5 from J; bases not matched to a gene: 9. The DNA for the CDR3 is TGTGCCAGCAGGGCTAGCGGAAAACCGACCGGGGAGCTGTTTTTT. Its protein is CASRASGKPTGELFF.

V gene TRBV18 combines with J gene TRBJ2-2; D unclear. There are 13 residues in the CDR3. Germline V CDR1 and CDR2: KGHSH, LQKENI. CDR3 region: CAYLTLATGELFF. Here the CDR3 DNA reads TGTGCTTACCTGACTCTCGCCACCGGGGAGCTGTTTTTT.

This clone was detected once. This rearrangement joins TRBV7-9 to TRBJ1-1; D gene ambiguous. This CDR3 spans 12 amino acids. V shed 5 bases and J shed 2 bases, with 6 bases lying between them. Germline V gene sequence: CDR1 SEHNR, CDR2 FQNEAQ (reference sequence). In DNA, the CDR3 is TGTGCCAGCAGCCTAGTAAACACTGAAGCTTTCTTT. It encodes CASSLVNTEAFF.

A remark on this clone: The junction does not match germline at one end; this may be a read error. The CDR3 nucleotides read TGCAGTGCTAGTTACGCGACAGGGGGCAACCAGCCCCAGCATTTT. Translated: CSASYATGGNQPQHF. The chain recombines TRBV20-1 with TRBJ1-5; 10 bases align to TRBD1. In germline, CDR1 is DFQATT, CDR2 SNEGSKA (reference sequence). This CDR3 spans 15 amino acids.

The chain carries TRBV5-6 and TRBJ2-7; 11 bases are shared with TRBD1. The CDR3 length is 15 residues. Germline loops: CDR1 SGHDT, CDR2 YYEEEE. Unmatched junction bases numbered 7, after V lost 4 bases and J lost 4 bases. CDR3 sequence: CASSPVGTGGYEQYF. The CDR3 coding sequence is TGTGCCAGCAGCCCCGTGGGGACAGGGGGTTACGAGCAGTACTTC.

This clone appeared a single time. The chain recombines TRBV6-5 with TRBJ1-2, with D uncertain. The length of the CDR3 is 13 residues. V lost 5 bases and J lost 8, with 15 bases in between. Germline-derived CDR1 and CDR2 are MNHEY and SVGAGI. The CDR3 reads CASSHPNLRGYTF. The CDR3 DNA sequence: TGTGCCAGCAGTCACCCTAACTTGCGCGGCTACACCTTC.

The chain couples TRBV5-4 to TRBJ2-3, with 10 bases lining up with TRBD2. The CDR3 is made up of 17 amino acids. V was pared by 4 bases and J by 2 bases, with 10 bases of the junction left unmatched. The V gene's germline CDR1 is SGHNT and CDR2 YYREEE (reference sequence). The CDR3 is CASSEGLARIYTDTQYF. DNA for the CDR3: TGTGCCAGCAGCGAGGGACTAGCGAGAATCTACACAGATACGCAGTATTTT.

J is TRBJ1-4 and V is TRBV28; weak D call: TRBD1 (5 bases). Germline V lookup: CDR1 MDHEN, CDR2 SYDVKM. The CDR3 length is 14 residues. Trimming stripped 1 base from V and 8 bases from J, with 11 bases between. The CDR3 spells CASSLSVQGEKLFF. The CDR3 DNA reads TGTGCCAGCAGTTTATCGGTCCAGGGCGAAAAACTGTTTTTT.